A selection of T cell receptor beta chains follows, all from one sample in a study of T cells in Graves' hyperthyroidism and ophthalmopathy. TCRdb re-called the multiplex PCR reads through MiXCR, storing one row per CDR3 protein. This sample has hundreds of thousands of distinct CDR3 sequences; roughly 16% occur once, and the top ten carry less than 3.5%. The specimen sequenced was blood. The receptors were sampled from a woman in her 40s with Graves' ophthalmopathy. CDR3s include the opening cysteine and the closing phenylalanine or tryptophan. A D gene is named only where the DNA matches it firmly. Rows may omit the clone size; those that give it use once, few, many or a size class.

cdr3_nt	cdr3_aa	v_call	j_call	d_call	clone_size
TGTGCCAGCTCAATGGATGCCAAAAACATTCAGTACTTC	CASSMDAKNIQYF	TRBV18	TRBJ2-4	-	many
TGTGCCAGCAGTTACACCGACCCCGGGGAGCTGTTTTTT	CASSYTDPGELFF	TRBV6-2/TRBV6-3	TRBJ2-2	-	-
TGTGCCAGCAGCCTCTCCGGGGGCGAAAAACTGTTTTTT	CASSLSGGEKLFF	TRBV5-8	TRBJ1-4	-	-
TGTGCCAGTAGTTCCTCACAGGGCGGGCGACTCGGTGAAGCTTTCTTT	CASSSSQGGRLGEAFF	TRBV19	TRBJ1-1	-	-
TGTGCCAGCAGCTTAGTGAGGATCCCGAACTCTGGGGCCAACGTCCTGACTTTC	CASSLVRIPNSGANVLTF	TRBV7-8	TRBJ2-6	-	-
TGTGCCTGCAGCCCACACAACAATGAGCAGTTCTTC	CACSPHNNEQFF	TRBV30	TRBJ2-1	-	few
TGCAGCGTTGAATGGGGTTGGAACACTGAAGCTTTCTTT	CSVEWGWNTEAFF	TRBV29-1	TRBJ1-1	-	many
TGCAGTGCTAGACACGGATCCTCTCTCGAGACCCAGTACTTC	CSARHGSSLETQYF	TRBV20-1	TRBJ2-5	-	-
TGTGCCAGCTCAGCAAATAGCAATCAGCCCCAGCATTTT	CASSANSNQPQHF	TRBV18	TRBJ1-5	-	many
TGTGCCTGGAGTGAGCAGGGCCCGCAGCAGTTCTTC	CAWSEQGPQQFF	TRBV30	TRBJ2-1	-	few
TGTGCCAGCAGCTATCAGGGGGACTACGAGCAGTACTTC	CASSYQGDYEQYF	TRBV7-9	TRBJ2-7	TRBD1	-
TGCGCCAGCAGCTTGGAAACAGGGAAGCAGTACTTC	CASSLETGKQYF	TRBV5-1	TRBJ2-7	-	many
TGTGCCAGCAGTGCGAGACGGGGAGCTAACTATGGCTACACCTTC	CASSARRGANYGYTF	TRBV28	TRBJ1-2	-	few
TGTGCCAGCAACCCACGGACAGGGGCGGCGAGCACTGAAGCTTTCTTT	CASNPRTGAASTEAFF	TRBV12-3/TRBV12-4	TRBJ1-1	TRBD1	many
TGTGCCAGCAGCCAAAGGACAGGGGGCCGAGAGACCCAGTACTTC	CASSQRTGGRETQYF	TRBV7-2	TRBJ2-5	TRBD1	many
TGCGCCAGCCAACAGGGGGCTCTCTACAATGAGCAGTTCTTC	CASQQGALYNEQFF	TRBV5-1	TRBJ2-1	TRBD1	many
TGTGCCAGCAGCCCTCGATCTGTCACTAACGAGCAGTACTTC	CASSPRSVTNEQYF	TRBV5-5	TRBJ2-7	-	-
TGTGCCAGCAGTTACAGTAGTCCAGGCTATGAGCAGTTCTTC	CASSYSSPGYEQFF	TRBV6-6	TRBJ2-1	-	few
TGTGCCAGCAGCCAATCCTGGACTTCCTTGGACCAGTACTTC	CASSQSWTSLDQYF	TRBV3-1	TRBJ2-5	-	many
TGTGCCAGCAGCCGCGAGGGACTAGCGGGAGTGGGGGAGCAGTACTTC	CASSREGLAGVGEQYF	TRBV2	TRBJ2-7	TRBD2	-
TGTGCCAGCAGCCAATTGCGGTACAATGAGCAGTTCTTC	CASSQLRYNEQFF	TRBV3-1	TRBJ2-1	-	many
TGTGCCAGCAGCTTAGGGGCAACTAATGAAAAACTGTTTTTT	CASSLGATNEKLFF	TRBV7-2	TRBJ1-4	-	many
TGTGCCAGCAGCCAAGGCTCTCTTAATTCCTACGAGCAGTACTTC	CASSQGSLNSYEQYF	TRBV3-1	TRBJ2-7	-	many
TGTGCCAGTAGTTGGGGGCGGAGCAATCAGCCCCAGCATTTT	CASSWGRSNQPQHF	TRBV19	TRBJ1-5	-	-
TGTGCCAGCAGCGTAACGGACAGGGGGCCAAACTCTGGGGCCAACGTCCTGACTTTC	CASSVTDRGPNSGANVLTF	TRBV9	TRBJ2-6	TRBD1	few
TGCGCCAGCAGGTTATACAGGGGGACACGGGAGACCCAGTACTTC	CASRLYRGTRETQYF	TRBV4-1	TRBJ2-5	TRBD1	-
TGTGCCACCAGCAGGCCTGGAGCGGGGGGATACGTCGGGGAGCTGTTTTTT	CATSRPGAGGYVGELFF	TRBV15	TRBJ2-2	TRBD2	-
TGTGCCACCAGCAGAATGAACACAGATACGCAGTATTTT	CATSRMNTDTQYF	TRBV15	TRBJ2-3	-	few
TGCGCCAGCAGCATCGGGGGCCGGGGGGTTTGGGAGACCCAGTACTTC	CASSIGGRGVWETQYF	TRBV5-1	TRBJ2-5	-	many
TGTGCCAGCAGTTTCCCGAATCCGGCCTACAATGAGCAGTTCTTC	CASSFPNPAYNEQFF	TRBV28	TRBJ2-1	-	many
TGTGCCAGCAGCTTAAGACCGACCCGGGACATCTCCTACAATGAGCAGTTCTTC	CASSLRPTRDISYNEQFF	TRBV7-9	TRBJ2-1	-	-
TGTGCCAGCAGTTGGGACGCGTCTATCAACACCGGGGAGCTGTTTTTT	CASSWDASINTGELFF	TRBV6-5	TRBJ2-2	-	-
TGTGCCAGCAGCCCCGGAGGGGGGGCCGTAGATACGCAGTATTTT	CASSPGGGAVDTQYF	TRBV7-2	TRBJ2-3	-	-
TGCAGTGCTATCCAGAACACTGAAGCTTTCTTT	CSAIQNTEAFF	TRBV20-1	TRBJ1-1	-	many
TGTGCCAGCAGTGAAGTGGCCCCCACAGGGGGGTTAGGTCAGCCCCAGCATTTT	CASSEVAPTGGLGQPQHF	TRBV6-1	TRBJ1-5	TRBD1	-
TGTGCCAGCAGCAGCCGCTCCGAGCAGTACTTC	CASSSRSEQYF	TRBV3-1	TRBJ2-7	-	many
TGTGCCAGCATTGAAGCGGGAGGGCGGAATGAGCAGTTCTTC	CASIEAGGRNEQFF	TRBV28	TRBJ2-1	TRBD2	many
TGTGCCAGCAGCTTGGGTGCGGGGGGCTCTGGAAACACCATATATTTT	CASSLGAGGSGNTIYF	TRBV5-6	TRBJ1-3	-	-
TGTGCCAGCAGCTACAGGGGTAAGACTGAAGCTTTCTTT	CASSYRGKTEAFF	TRBV6-1	TRBJ1-1	TRBD1	many
TGCGCCAGCCCTTCTGAGCGGGGAGAGTACAATGAGCAGTTCTTC	CASPSERGEYNEQFF	TRBV5-1	TRBJ2-1	TRBD2	many
TGTGCCAGCAGCCAAGCGGTACAGGGGGCCCGCACAGATACGCAGTATTTT	CASSQAVQGARTDTQYF	TRBV3-1	TRBJ2-3	TRBD1	many
TGCGCCAGCAGCTACCGAGGGAGACAGCAAGAGACCCAGTACTTC	CASSYRGRQQETQYF	TRBV5-1	TRBJ2-5	-	few
TGTGCCACCAGCAGAGGGGGGGGGGAAAGCAATCAGCCCCAGCATTTT	CATSRGGGESNQPQHF	TRBV15	TRBJ1-5	-	-
TGCAGTGCTAGAGACGGGACCGCGGAGGAAAAACTGTTTTTT	CSARDGTAEEKLFF	TRBV20-1	TRBJ1-4	-	many
TGTGCCAGCAGTTTTACCCGACTAGACAATGAGCAGTTCTTC	CASSFTRLDNEQFF	TRBV27	TRBJ2-1	-	-
TGTGCCAGCAGTTACAGGGATTCCACTGAAGCTTTCTTT	CASSYRDSTEAFF	TRBV6-1	TRBJ1-1	-	few
TGTGCCAGCAGCTTAAACAGGGTCTCTGAAGCTTTCTTT	CASSLNRVSEAFF	TRBV11-2	TRBJ1-1	-	many
TGTGCCAGCAGCGGGACCGCGATTCAAGAGACCCAGTACTTC	CASSGTAIQETQYF	TRBV9	TRBJ2-5	-	-
TGTGCCAGCAGACCCCGGGACAACTCCTACGAGCAGTACTTC	CASRPRDNSYEQYF	TRBV28	TRBJ2-7	-	many